The sequence of this TCR beta chain was determined in a study of radiotherapy plus CTLA-4 blockade in lung cancer. Study overall: Around 18% of patients responded objectively, and roughly 30% achieved disease control. Study outcomes and limitations: In blood, early T cell clone dynamics reportedly predicted response best, together with interferon-beta. Tumor-origin TCR clones grew in blood after radiotherapy plus ipilimumab.

V was clipped by 3 bases and J by 4 bases, with 21 bases between them. CDR3 length: 18 amino acids. CDR1 and CDR2 (germline): LGHNA, YSLEER. The protocol was immunoSEQ multiplex PCR, while the TCRdb copy is restricted to in-frame clones and leaves out a portion. The repertoire includes approximately 78,000 clones, roughly 78% of them detected once, and 7.1% sits in the top ten. As for this clone: What it binds is unknown.

With ipilimumab providing CTLA-4 blockade, focal radiation was administered to patients who had chemo-refractory metastatic non-small-cell lung cancer. The sequencing here drew on peripheral blood, taken from a patient treated with radiotherapy plus ipilimumab. This sequence was found in a human donor with non-small cell lung cancer who had a complete response to radiotherapy plus ipilimumab. This sequence joins TRBV4-3 and TRBJ1-4; D gene uncertain. The CDR3 DNA sequence: TGCGCCAGCAGCCAGAACGGATTGTACGGGGTTTTTAATGAAAAACTGTTTTTT. Translated: CASSQNGLYGVFNEKLFF.